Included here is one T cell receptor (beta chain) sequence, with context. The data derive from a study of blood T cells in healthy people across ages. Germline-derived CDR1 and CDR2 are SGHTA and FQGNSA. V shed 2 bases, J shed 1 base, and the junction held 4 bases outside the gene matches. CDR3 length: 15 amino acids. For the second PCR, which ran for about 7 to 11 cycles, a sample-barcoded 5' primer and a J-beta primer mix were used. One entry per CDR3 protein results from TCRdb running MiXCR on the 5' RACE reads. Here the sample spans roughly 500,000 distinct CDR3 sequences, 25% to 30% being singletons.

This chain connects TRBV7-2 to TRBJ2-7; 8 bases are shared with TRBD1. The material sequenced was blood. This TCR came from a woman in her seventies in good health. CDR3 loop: CASSLTTGASYEQYF. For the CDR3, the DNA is TGTGCCAGCAGCTTAACGACAGGGGCTTCCTACGAGCAGTACTTC.